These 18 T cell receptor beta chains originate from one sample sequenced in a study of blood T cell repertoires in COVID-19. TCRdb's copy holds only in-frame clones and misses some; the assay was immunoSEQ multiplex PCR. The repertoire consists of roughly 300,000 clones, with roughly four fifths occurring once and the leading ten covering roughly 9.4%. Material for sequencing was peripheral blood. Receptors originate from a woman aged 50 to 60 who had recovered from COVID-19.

CDR3 nucleotide sequence: TGTGCCAGCAGTTACGAACAGGGGATCTACTATGGCTACACCTTC. Its translation is CASSYEQGIYYGYTF. The chain uses TRBV6-2 or TRBV6-3 and TRBJ1-2, with TRBD1 matching over 7 bases. Germline CDR1 is MNHEY and CDR2 is SVGEGT. Unmatched junction bases numbered 6, after V lost 2 bases and J lost 3 bases. CDR3 length equals 15 residues.

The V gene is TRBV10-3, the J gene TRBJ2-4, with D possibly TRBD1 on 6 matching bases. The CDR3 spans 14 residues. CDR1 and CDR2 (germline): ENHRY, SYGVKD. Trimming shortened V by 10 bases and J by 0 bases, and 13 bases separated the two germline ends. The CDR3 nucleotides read TGTGCCAGCACAGGGAGCCTAGCCAAAAACATTCAGTACTTC. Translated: CASTGSLAKNIQYF.

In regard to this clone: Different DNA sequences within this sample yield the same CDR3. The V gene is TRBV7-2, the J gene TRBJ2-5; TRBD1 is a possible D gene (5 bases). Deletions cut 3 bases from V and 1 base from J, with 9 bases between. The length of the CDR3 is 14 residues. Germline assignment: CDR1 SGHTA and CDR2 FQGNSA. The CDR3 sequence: CASSFQGSQETQYF. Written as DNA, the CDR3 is TGTGCCAGCAGCTTTCAGGGATCCCAAGAGACCCAGTACTTC.

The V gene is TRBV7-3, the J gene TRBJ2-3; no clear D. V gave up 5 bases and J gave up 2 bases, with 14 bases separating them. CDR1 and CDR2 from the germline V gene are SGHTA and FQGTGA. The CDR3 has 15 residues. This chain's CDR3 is CASSPGSKNTDTQYF. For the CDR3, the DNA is TGTGCCAGCAGCCCCGGGTCAAAGAACACAGATACGCAGTATTTT.

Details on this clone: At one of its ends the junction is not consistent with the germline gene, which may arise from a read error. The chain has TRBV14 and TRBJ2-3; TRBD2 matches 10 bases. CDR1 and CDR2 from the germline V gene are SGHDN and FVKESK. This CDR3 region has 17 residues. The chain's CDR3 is CASSQDYGTSGTDTQYF. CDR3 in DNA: TGTGCCAGCAGTCAAGATTACGGGACTAGCGGCACAGATACGCAGTATTTT. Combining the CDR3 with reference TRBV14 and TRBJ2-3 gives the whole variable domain EAGVTQFPSHSVIEKGQTVTLRCDPISGHDNLYWYRRVMGKEIKFLLHFVKESKQDESGMPNNRFLAERTGGTYSTLKVQPAELEDSGVYFCASSQDYGTSGTDTQYFGPGTRLTVL.

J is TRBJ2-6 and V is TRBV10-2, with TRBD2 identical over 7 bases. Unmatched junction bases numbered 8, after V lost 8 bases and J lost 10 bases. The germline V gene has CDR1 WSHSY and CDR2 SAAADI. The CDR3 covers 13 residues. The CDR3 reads CASRGDSPNVLTF. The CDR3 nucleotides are TGCGCCAGCCGGGGGGACTCCCCGAACGTCCTGACTTTC.

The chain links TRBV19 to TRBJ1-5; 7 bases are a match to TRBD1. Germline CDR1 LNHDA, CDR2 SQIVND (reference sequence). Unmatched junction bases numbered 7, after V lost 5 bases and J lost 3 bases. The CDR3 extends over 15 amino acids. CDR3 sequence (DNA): TGTGCCAGTAGTGCCGAGGGGGCGTCCAATCAGCCCCAGCATTTT. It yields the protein CASSAEGASNQPQHF.

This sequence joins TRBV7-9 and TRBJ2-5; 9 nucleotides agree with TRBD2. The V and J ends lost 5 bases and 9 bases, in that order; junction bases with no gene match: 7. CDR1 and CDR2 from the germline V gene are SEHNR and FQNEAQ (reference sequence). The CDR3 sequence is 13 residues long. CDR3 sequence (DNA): TGTGCCAGCAGCCCCCGGACTAGCGATTCCCAGTACTTC. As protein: CASSPRTSDSQYF.

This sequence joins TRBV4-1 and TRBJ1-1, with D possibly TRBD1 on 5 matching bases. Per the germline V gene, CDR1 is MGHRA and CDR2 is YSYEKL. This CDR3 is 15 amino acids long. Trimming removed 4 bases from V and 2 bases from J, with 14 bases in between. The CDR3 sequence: CASSPPLRGNTEAFF. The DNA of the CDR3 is TGCGCCAGCAGCCCACCGCTTAGGGGAAACACTGAAGCTTTCTTT.

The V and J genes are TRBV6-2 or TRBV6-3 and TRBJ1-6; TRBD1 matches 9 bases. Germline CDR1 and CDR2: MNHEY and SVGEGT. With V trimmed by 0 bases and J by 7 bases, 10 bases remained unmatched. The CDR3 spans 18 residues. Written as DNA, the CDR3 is TGTGCCAGCAGTTACTCCCGGGACAGGGAAGCGAGGAATTCACCCCTCCACTTT. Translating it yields CASSYSRDREARNSPLHF.

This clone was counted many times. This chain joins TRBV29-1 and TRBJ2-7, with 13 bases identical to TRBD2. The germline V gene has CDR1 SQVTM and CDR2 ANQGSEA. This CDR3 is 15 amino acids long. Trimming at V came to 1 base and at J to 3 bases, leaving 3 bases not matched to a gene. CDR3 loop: CSVEGGTSGDYEQYF. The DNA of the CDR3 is TGCAGCGTTGAAGGCGGGACTAGCGGGGACTACGAGCAGTACTTC.

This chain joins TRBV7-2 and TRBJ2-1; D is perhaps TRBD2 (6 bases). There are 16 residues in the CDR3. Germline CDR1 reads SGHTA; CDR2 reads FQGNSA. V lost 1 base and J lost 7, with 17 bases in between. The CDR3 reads CASSLGRTIAANEQFF. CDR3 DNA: TGTGCCAGCAGCTTAGGGCGGACTATTGCCGCAAATGAGCAGTTCTTC. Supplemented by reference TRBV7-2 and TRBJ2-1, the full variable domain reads GAGVSQSPSNKVTEKGKDVELRCDPISGHTALYWYRQSLGQGLEFLIYFQGNSAPDKSGLPSDRFSAERTGGSVSTLTIQRTQQEDSAVYLCASSLGRTIAANEQFFGPGTRLTVL.

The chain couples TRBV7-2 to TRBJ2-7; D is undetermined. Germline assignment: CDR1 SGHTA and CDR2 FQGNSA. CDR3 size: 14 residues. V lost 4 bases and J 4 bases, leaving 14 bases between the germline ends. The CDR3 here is CASSSGRTGYEQYF. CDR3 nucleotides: TGTGCCAGCAGCTCGGGTCGAACTGGGTACGAGCAGTACTTC.

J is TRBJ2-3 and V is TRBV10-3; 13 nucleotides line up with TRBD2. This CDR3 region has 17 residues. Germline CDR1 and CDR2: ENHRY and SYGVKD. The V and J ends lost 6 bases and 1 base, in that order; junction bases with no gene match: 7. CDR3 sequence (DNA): TGTGCCATCAGGCCGGGACTAGCGGGGAGACGCACAGATACGCAGTATTTT. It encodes CAIRPGLAGRRTDTQYF.

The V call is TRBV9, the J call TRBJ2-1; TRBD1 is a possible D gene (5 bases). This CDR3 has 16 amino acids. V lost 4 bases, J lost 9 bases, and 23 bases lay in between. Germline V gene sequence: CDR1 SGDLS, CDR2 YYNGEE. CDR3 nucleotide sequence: TGTGCCAGCAGCCCCTTGGGGCCGCGAAAGCGTGGTGAGCAGTTCTTC. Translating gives CASSPLGPRKRGEQFF.

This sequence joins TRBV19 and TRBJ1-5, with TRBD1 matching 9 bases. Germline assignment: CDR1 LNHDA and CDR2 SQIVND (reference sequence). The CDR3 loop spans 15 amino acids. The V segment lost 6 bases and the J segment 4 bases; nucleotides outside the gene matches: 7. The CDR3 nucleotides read TGTGCCAGTAGACGACAGGGGGTATGGAATCAGCCCCAGCATTTT. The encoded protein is CASRRQGVWNQPQHF. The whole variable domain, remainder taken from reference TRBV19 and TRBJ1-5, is DGGITQSPKYLFRKEGQNVTLSCEQNLNHDAMYWYRQDPGQGLRLIYYSQIVNDFQKGDIAEGYSVSREKKESFPLTVTSAQKNPTAFYLCASRRQGVWNQPQHFGDGTRLSIL.

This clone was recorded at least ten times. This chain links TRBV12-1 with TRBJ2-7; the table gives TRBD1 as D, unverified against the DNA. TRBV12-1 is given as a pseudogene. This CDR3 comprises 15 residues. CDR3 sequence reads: CASSCPGTNSYEQYF. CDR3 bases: TGTGCCAGCAGCTGCCCCGGGACAAATTCTTACGAGCAGTACTTC.

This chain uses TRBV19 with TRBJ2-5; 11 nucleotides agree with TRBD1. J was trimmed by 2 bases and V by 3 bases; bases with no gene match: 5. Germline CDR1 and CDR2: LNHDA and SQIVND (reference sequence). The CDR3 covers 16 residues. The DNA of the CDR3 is TGTGCCAGTAGTATGGGAGGGACAGGGGGTCAAGAGACCCAGTACTTC. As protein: CASSMGGTGGQETQYF.